This T cell receptor (beta chain) was retrieved from a study of cytomegalovirus exposure and HLA in healthy donors (TCRdb year 2017). Study-wide context: In an earlier analysis of fewer than 750 of the donors, 276 Gb of sequence data and 90 million to 130 million unique TCR beta sequences from about 190 million T cells were reported. A later analysis re-analyzed previously published TCR beta repertoires from roughly 690 donors and added high-resolution HLA genotyping to study TCR occurrence patterns. The number of typed donors differed by locus: roughly 629-640 for A, B, C, DRB1 and DQB1; approximately 530 for DQA1; 606 for DPA1; and about 450 for DPB1. Both class I and class II loci were covered by HLA typing, at four-digit resolution. Donor age, sex, ethnicity and CMV serostatus were collected together with the repertoire data. An early release that covered roughly 600 HLA-typed donors contained approximately 320 gigabases of sequencing data and approximately 85 million unique TCR sequences. All discovery cohort repertoires had been generated on a single sequencing platform. An earlier analysis of around 580 of the donors used high-throughput TCR beta sequencing to judge whether each TCR beta V gene segment behaved as functional or pseudogenic. The later analysis used no new phenotypic data to find candidate immune exposures, relying instead on TCR beta sequences and their occurrence across donors. The study was designed to test whether signatures of past pathogen exposure could be identified by cataloging public T cell receptors. The genetic ancestry cluster associated with self-reported Caucasian donors included over 80% of the 398 genotyped donors. Four or five DR-DQ haplotypes were treated as single units for association and clustering because of strong linkage in the cohort. The study combined high-throughput TCR immunosequencing, statistical association of individual TCRs with disease status, and machine learning to predict cytomegalovirus infection status. A later genetic analysis took genome-wide SNP genotypes for about 65% of the 666 donors and used that subset as a discovery cohort. Among a few hundred genotyped donors of the cohort, an average of about 240,000 unique TCR beta nucleotide sequences were sequenced per donor, roughly 20% of them non-productive. Using immunosequencing, the study profiled T cell repertoires from approximately 700 subjects and related those repertoires to cytomegalovirus serostatus. Besides the first cohort of 666 subjects, a separate validation cohort made up of 120 different subjects was used. Paper-wide results and their limitations: Because counts were too low, some 16 rarely observed V segments, including chromosome 9 orphons, were excluded from the earlier analysis of roughly 580 of the donors. A few of the identified cytomegalovirus-associated TCR beta chains were confirmed in vitro to be specific for cytomegalovirus antigens. Roughly uniform sequencing depth across donors was assumed in presence/absence analyses, although this assumption may not hold. In a later analysis, TCR association rates were found to vary across HLA loci, with the most associated TCRs seen for DRB1 alleles and the fewest for HLA-C alleles. While some public TCRs were present in many individuals, most TCR sequences turned up only very rarely across donors. The study gave a list of 150 to 200 TCR beta chains associated with cytomegalovirus. A later analysis found that HLA-associated TCR beta chains were more clonally expanded and had lower generation probabilities than equally common non-associated chains. Strong co-occurrence of HLA alleles, especially DR and DQ, made assigning TCR associations to individual alleles difficult. The sequencing pipeline was judged likely to have produced a cluster of highly shared sequence variants as a technical artifact. HLA typing was unavailable for some donors at each locus, so association tests used only the typed subset. The only immune exposure information available for the cohort was CMV serostatus. V-gene and J-gene trimming of TCR beta chains was associated with a missense DCLRE1C variant in a later genetic analysis, and the association was replicated in an independent cohort. According to a later genetic analysis, donors in an Asian-associated ancestry cluster had fewer N-insertions in productive TCRs than the approximately 670-donor mean. In a later analysis, around 15,000 TCR beta sequences were associated with specific HLA alleles at a false discovery rate of 0.05. Most CMV-associated TCR beta chains appeared to be HLA-restricted in a later analysis, and the HLA associations seemed to be driven largely by CMV exposure. A later analysis reported that several top co-occurrence clusters appeared linked to parvovirus B19, influenza, CMV and Epstein-Barr virus. The authors suggested that the approach could potentially be extended to other disease states and immunological phenotypes. A further reported finding was that TCR beta sequences accurately predicted the HLA-A and HLA-B alleles for most subjects in the first cohort. Linkage disequilibrium might explain the correlated functional status among segregating V segments, but an unknown experimental factor could not be ruled out. In both the original and validation cohorts, the classifier was reported to diagnose cytomegalovirus status with high specificity and sensitivity. The cohort was sequenced for TCR beta chains only, and without alpha or paired-chain data the features that could be detected were limited. In an earlier analysis of some 540 of the donors, most TCR beta V segments appeared in productive rearrangements about 87% or about 30% of the time, broadly matching IMGT annotations.

Regarding this clone: The target of this receptor is not known. No base quality information exists; no much larger clone differs at one position.

The cohort consisted of some 730 healthy bone marrow donors. At the time of sampling, all cohort members were nominally healthy, though unrecorded immune exposures were likely present. The donor was CMV seronegative and belonged to the group of around 350 seronegative cohort members. A peripheral blood sample was collected from each donor, and TCR beta sequencing was performed on peripheral blood mononuclear cells. Genomic DNA was extracted from the blood cell samples with the Qiagen DNeasy Blood Extraction Kit. Receptor libraries were prepared by the immunoSEQ multiplex PCR assay. For the multiplex PCR, a mixture combining 60 forward primers for TCR Vbeta segments and 13 reverse primers for TCR Jbeta segments was used. The CDR3 region of rearranged TCR beta genes was amplified from genomic DNA with a multiplex PCR assay. On the Illumina HiSeq System, the amplified TCR beta libraries were sequenced as 87-base-pair reads. For the original study's pipeline: A later analysis tallied tens of millions of unique TCR beta chains across the approximately 670 repertoires, and some 10 million of those chains were shared by two or more donors. To remove PCR and sequencing errors, raw reads were error-corrected and collapsed into unique sequences using a nearest-neighbor algorithm that merged closely related sequences. Alignment of CDR3 sequences to IMGT reference sequences was used to assign V, D and J gene segments. For a sequence to be retained, a match of at least six nucleotides to both a V gene segment and a J gene segment was required. Rearrangements were classified as productive when the CDR3 lacked stop codons and remained in frame with V and J, and all other rearrangements were classified as non-productive. Following IMGT convention, CDR3 was defined as the stretch from the second conserved V-encoded cysteine up to the conserved J-encoded phenylalanine. In an earlier analysis of roughly 610 of the donors, sequences lacking an unambiguous match to a single V gene segment were excluded. In an earlier analysis of a few hundred of the donors, V segments were called functional above 56.7% productive rearrangements and were called segregating when the between-donor standard deviation exceeded 5%. A statistical classification framework was developed to diagnose cytomegalovirus status using the catalog of TCR beta chain sequences. V and J gene assignment, in a later analysis, came from comparing TCR nucleotide sequences with IMGT/GENE-DB human TR gene sequences. The TCRdist pipeline was used in a later analysis to assign CDR3 sequences and most-parsimonious VDJ recombination scenarios. In a later analysis, every TCR beta chain was defined by the combination of its CDR3 amino acid sequence and its V-gene family, and reads without a unique V-gene family were dropped. To address suspected cross-contamination and a sequencing artifact, a later analysis removed approximately 600 highly shared, low-generation-probability nucleotide sequences. In a later analysis, a clonal expansion index for each public chain was calculated from normalized within-repertoire ranks of inferred template counts. In a later analysis, generation probabilities were computed with a VDJ recombination model fitted to out-of-frame rearrangements, and the resulting probabilities were checked against IGoR. A later analysis scored TCR-TCR, TCR-HLA and TCR-CMV co-occurrence with hypergeometric tests, applying a repertoire-size bias correction to TCR pairs. To estimate false discovery rates, a later analysis permuted the HLA or CMV assignments 20 times. In a later analysis, co-occurring TCRs were grouped with DBSCAN, and TCRdist sequence similarity was added when clustering was performed within HLA-allele-positive subsets. Repertoires with fewer than 30,000 or more than 120,000 public chains were left out of co-occurrence clustering, as were about five repertoires with anomalous nucleotide sharing. TCRdb limited this immuneACCESS table to in-frame rearrangements with V and J called. A share of clones is missing; checked studies link under half to unresolved V genes, and the rest is unexplained. D and trimming come from the DNA, and the V and J calls and clone size come from that table. This sample comprises 100,000 to 150,000 clones, 77% of them detected only once. The top ten constitute over 0.9% of the sample.

The receptor was isolated from a woman aged 60 to 75 in good health and CMV-seronegative. Sequences were obtained from PBMCs.

The DNA is TGTGCCAGCAGCTCTAACAGGGCCACTGAAGCTTTCTTT. Its translation is CASSSNRATEAFF. The chain employs TRBV11-2 and TRBJ1-1; a tentative D match to TRBD1 spans 6 bases. The CDR3 starts with the cysteine, ends with the phenylalanine, and has 13 residues. Only the CDR3 region is kept as DNA, spanning 39 bases read in frame from base 1. V lost 4 bases and J lost 4 bases; the stretch between them is 10 bases long. CDR1 SGHAT and CDR2 FQNNGV are derived from the germline V gene.